By sample share, the clone carrying this T cell receptor beta chain is medium-sized. Its antigen remains unidentified. The CDR3 consists of 11 residues. The germline V gene encodes CDR1 MNHNS and CDR2 SASEGT. V was clipped by 4 bases and J by 9 bases, with 7 bases between them. RNA-based 3' RACE libraries used unique molecular identifiers. TCRdb called the 3' RACE reads again in MiXCR, with one record for every CDR3 protein. The sample comprises over 15,000 distinct CDR3 sequences, about 3.7% of which are singletons, and about 4.8% rests with the top ten. The data were obtained in a study of HIV-infected children after antiretroviral therapy interruption. Study-level background: Samples from the continuous-treatment group were taken at weeks 0, 48 and 150.

Whole-study results and caveats: By the end of treatment interruption, naive CD4+ clonality (Gini) increased. Sorted CD45RA+ naive cells might include minor non-naive CD45RA+ cells.

As for treatment: PENTA 11 planned treatment interruption arm or continuous ART arm. Sorting from thawed PBMCs isolated naive CD4+ CD45RA+ CD45RO- T cells. The chain carries TRBV6-1 and TRBJ2-1; D gene uncertain. The sequences come from CD45RA+ CD4+ T cells from PBMCs, collected from a donor given antiretroviral therapy, either interrupted or continuous. As to subset: naive CD4+ CD45RA+ CD45RO- T cells. This clonotype was sampled from a child between 2 and 17 years old with HIV. In DNA form, the CDR3 reads TGTGCCAGCAGTGGAGGTGTTGAGCAGTTCTTC. Translating gives CASSGGVEQFF.